The rows below give T cell receptor beta chains drawn from one sample of a study of blood T cell repertoires in COVID-19. Here immunoSEQ multiplex PCR was the method, and the copy in TCRdb shows in-frame clones only, minus some. The sample shows about 360,000 clones, 81% of them seen only once. The sample was peripheral blood. The receptors derive from a human donor with acute or convalescent COVID-19. The donor label of this sample is uncertain. Each CDR3 is given with its conserved first and last residue. The order of the fields is clone size, V gene, D gene, J gene, CDR3 DNA, CDR3 protein. The D gene is left open where the match is weak. Not all rows give a size; the values are once, few, many and, for expanded clones, a class.

abundance: -; v_gene: TRBV6-5; d_gene: TRBD1; j_gene: TRBJ1-2; CDR3nt: TGTGCCAGCAGTTCTTCCGACAGGGGTAACTATGGCTACACCTTC; CDR3aa: CASSSSDRGNYGYTF
abundance: -; v_gene: TRBV5-1; d_gene: -; j_gene: TRBJ2-7; CDR3nt: TGCGCCAGCAGCTTGGAGGCTAGTGGTTCCTACGAGCAGTACTTC; CDR3aa: CASSLEASGSYEQYF
abundance: -; v_gene: TRBV18; d_gene: -; j_gene: TRBJ1-1; CDR3nt: TGTGCCAGCTCACCCGGGGGAGGACGTAACACTGAAGCTTTCTTT; CDR3aa: CASSPGGGRNTEAFF
abundance: -; v_gene: TRBV11-2; d_gene: TRBD1; j_gene: TRBJ1-6; CDR3nt: TGTGCCAGCAGCACTCGAACAGGGGTTAATTCACCCCTCCACTTT; CDR3aa: CASSTRTGVNSPLHF
abundance: -; v_gene: TRBV30; d_gene: -; j_gene: TRBJ1-2; CDR3nt: TGTGCCTGGTCGCAGGGCTTTGGCTATGGCTACACCTTC; CDR3aa: CAWSQGFGYGYTF
abundance: few; v_gene: TRBV30; d_gene: TRBD1; j_gene: TRBJ1-1; CDR3nt: TGTGCCTGGAGTGGGGACAGGGTAGCCACTGAAGCTTTCTTT; CDR3aa: CAWSGDRVATEAFF
abundance: -; v_gene: TRBV2; d_gene: TRBD1; j_gene: TRBJ1-5; CDR3nt: TGTGCCAGCAGGGGGACAGGTCGGGGTCAGCCCCAGCATTTT; CDR3aa: CASRGTGRGQPQHF
abundance: once; v_gene: TRBV28; d_gene: TRBD1; j_gene: TRBJ2-3; CDR3nt: TGTGCCAGCAGCCTAAGACAGGGGACGAGGTCAGATACGCAGTATTTT; CDR3aa: CASSLRQGTRSDTQYF
abundance: -; v_gene: TRBV2; d_gene: -; j_gene: TRBJ2-7; CDR3nt: TGTGCCAGCAGGGGGGGACTCTCCTACGAGCAGTACTTC; CDR3aa: CASRGGLSYEQYF
abundance: -; v_gene: TRBV7-2; d_gene: -; j_gene: TRBJ1-6; CDR3nt: TGTGCCAGCAGCTTCAGGACGGGGAATTCACCCCTCCACTTT; CDR3aa: CASSFRTGNSPLHF
abundance: -; v_gene: TRBV5-1; d_gene: TRBD2; j_gene: TRBJ2-4; CDR3nt: TGCGCCAGCAGCGCTAGCGGGGTGGGGAACATTCAGTACTTC; CDR3aa: CASSASGVGNIQYF
abundance: -; v_gene: TRBV11-2; d_gene: -; j_gene: TRBJ2-7; CDR3nt: TGTGCCAGCAGCTTAGGGGCGACTAGACCCCTCGACGAGCAGTACTTC; CDR3aa: CASSLGATRPLDEQYF
abundance: -; v_gene: TRBV3-1/TRBV3-2; d_gene: -; j_gene: TRBJ2-5; CDR3nt: TGTGCCAGCAGCCCCCAGGACTTCCAAGAGACCCAGTACTTC; CDR3aa: CASSPQDFQETQYF
abundance: -; v_gene: TRBV29-1; d_gene: -; j_gene: TRBJ1-1; CDR3nt: TGCAGCGCTAGACAGGTGGTCACTGAAGCTTTCTTT; CDR3aa: CSARQVVTEAFF
abundance: -; v_gene: TRBV5-5; d_gene: -; j_gene: TRBJ1-1; CDR3nt: TGTGCCAGCAGCTTAAACGACAGAGTGAACACTGAAGCTTTCTTT; CDR3aa: CASSLNDRVNTEAFF
abundance: -; v_gene: TRBV5-1; d_gene: -; j_gene: TRBJ1-1; CDR3nt: TGCGCCAGCAGCCTCCAGTTGAACACTGAAGCTTTCTTT; CDR3aa: CASSLQLNTEAFF
abundance: -; v_gene: TRBV5-5; d_gene: -; j_gene: TRBJ2-2; CDR3nt: TGTGCCAGCAGGACACCCCCGGGAGAGGGTAACACCGGGGAGCTGTTTTTT; CDR3aa: CASRTPPGEGNTGELFF
abundance: -; v_gene: TRBV10-3; d_gene: TRBD2; j_gene: TRBJ2-3; CDR3nt: TGTGCCATCGGGAGGACTAGCGGGGGGTTAGCAGATACGCAGTATTTT; CDR3aa: CAIGRTSGGLADTQYF
abundance: -; v_gene: TRBV5-8; d_gene: TRBD2; j_gene: TRBJ2-3; CDR3nt: TGTGCCAGCAGCTTGGAGCTCGCGGGACTATCGCAGTATTTT; CDR3aa: CASSLELAGLSQYF
abundance: -; v_gene: TRBV7-9; d_gene: -; j_gene: TRBJ2-7; CDR3nt: TGTGCCAGCAGCCTAGGAATACAGGGAACAGTCTACGAGCAGTACTTC; CDR3aa: CASSLGIQGTVYEQYF
abundance: -; v_gene: TRBV5-1; d_gene: TRBD2; j_gene: TRBJ2-3; CDR3nt: TGCGCCAGCAGCTTGGGGACTAGCGGGGGGCCGACAGATACGCAGTATTTT; CDR3aa: CASSLGTSGGPTDTQYF
abundance: -; v_gene: TRBV28; d_gene: TRBD1; j_gene: TRBJ1-2; CDR3nt: TGTGCCAGCGGACAGGGCAACTATGGCTACACCTTC; CDR3aa: CASGQGNYGYTF
abundance: -; v_gene: TRBV2; d_gene: -; j_gene: TRBJ1-1; CDR3nt: TGTGCCAGCCGGAAGACAGCAACTAACACTGAAGCTTTCTTT; CDR3aa: CASRKTATNTEAFF
abundance: few; v_gene: TRBV3-1/TRBV3-2; d_gene: -; j_gene: TRBJ2-1; CDR3nt: TGTGCCAGCAGCCTAGGGACTCAGGGCTACAATGAGCAGTTCTTC; CDR3aa: CASSLGTQGYNEQFF
abundance: -; v_gene: TRBV19; d_gene: -; j_gene: TRBJ2-1; CDR3nt: TGTGCCAGTAGTATAGGGGGCGCCTACAATGAGCAGTTCTTC; CDR3aa: CASSIGGAYNEQFF
abundance: -; v_gene: TRBV28; d_gene: -; j_gene: TRBJ2-7; CDR3nt: TGTGCCAGCAGTTTGAGGGGACACGGCTACGAGCAGTACTTC; CDR3aa: CASSLRGHGYEQYF